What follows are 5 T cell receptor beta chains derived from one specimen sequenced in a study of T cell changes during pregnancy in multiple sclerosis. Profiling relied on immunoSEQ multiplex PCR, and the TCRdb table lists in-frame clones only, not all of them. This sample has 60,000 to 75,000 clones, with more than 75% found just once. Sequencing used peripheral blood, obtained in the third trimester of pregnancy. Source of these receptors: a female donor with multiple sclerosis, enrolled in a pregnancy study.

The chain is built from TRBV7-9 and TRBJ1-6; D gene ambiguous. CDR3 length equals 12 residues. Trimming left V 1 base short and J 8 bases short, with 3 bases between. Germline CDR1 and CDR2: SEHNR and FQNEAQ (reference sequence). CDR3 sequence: CASSLGDSPLHF. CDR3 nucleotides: TGTGCCAGCAGCTTAGGAGATTCACCCCTCCACTTT.

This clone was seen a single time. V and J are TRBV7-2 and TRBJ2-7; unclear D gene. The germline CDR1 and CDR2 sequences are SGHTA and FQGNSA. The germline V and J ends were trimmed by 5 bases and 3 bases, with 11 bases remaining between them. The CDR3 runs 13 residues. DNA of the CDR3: TGTGCCAGCAGCCAGGCCGTAGACTACGAGCAGTACTTC. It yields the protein CASSQAVDYEQYF.

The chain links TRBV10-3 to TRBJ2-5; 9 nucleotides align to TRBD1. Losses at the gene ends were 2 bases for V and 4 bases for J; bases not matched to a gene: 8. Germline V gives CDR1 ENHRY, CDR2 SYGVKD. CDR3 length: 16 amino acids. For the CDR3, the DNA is TGTGCCATCAGTGAGGGTTCGGGGGGACAGGGAGAGACCCAGTACTTC. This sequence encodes CAISEGSGGQGETQYF.

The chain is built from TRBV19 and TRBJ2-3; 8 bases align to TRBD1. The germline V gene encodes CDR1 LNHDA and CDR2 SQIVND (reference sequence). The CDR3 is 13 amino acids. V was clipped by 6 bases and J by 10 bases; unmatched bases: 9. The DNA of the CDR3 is TGTGCCAGTAGCTCAACTTACAGGGGGGCGCAGTATTTT. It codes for CASSSTYRGAQYF.

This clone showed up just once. In nucleotides, the CDR3 is TGTGCCAGCAGCTTGAAAGCGAACACTGAAGCTTTCTTT. Translated: CASSLKANTEAFF. The J gene is TRBJ1-1, the V gene TRBV13; D uncertain. The CDR3 extends over 13 amino acids. Germline V lookup: CDR1 PRHDT, CDR2 FYEKMQ (reference sequence). V lost 3 bases, J lost 1 base, and 6 bases lay in between.